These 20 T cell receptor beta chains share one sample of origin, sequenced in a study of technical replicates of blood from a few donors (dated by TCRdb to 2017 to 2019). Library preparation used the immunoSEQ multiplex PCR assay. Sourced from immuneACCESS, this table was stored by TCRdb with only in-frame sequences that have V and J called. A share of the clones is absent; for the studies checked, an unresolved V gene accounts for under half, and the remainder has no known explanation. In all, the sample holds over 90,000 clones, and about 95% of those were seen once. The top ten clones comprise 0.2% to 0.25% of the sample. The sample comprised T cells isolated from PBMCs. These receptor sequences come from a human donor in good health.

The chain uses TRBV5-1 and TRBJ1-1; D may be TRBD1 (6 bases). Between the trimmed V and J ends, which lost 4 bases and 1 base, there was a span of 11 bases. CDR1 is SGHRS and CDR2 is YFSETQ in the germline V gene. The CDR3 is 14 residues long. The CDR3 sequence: CASSPKTGNTEAFF. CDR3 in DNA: TGCGCCAGCAGCCCGAAGACAGGGAACACTGAAGCTTTCTTT. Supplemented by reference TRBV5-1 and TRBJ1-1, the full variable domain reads KAGVTQTPRYLIKTRGQQVTLSCSPISGHRSVSWYQQTPGQGLQFLFEYFSETQRNKGNFPGRFSGRQFSNSRSEMNVSTLELGDSALYLCASSPKTGNTEAFFGQGTRLTVV.

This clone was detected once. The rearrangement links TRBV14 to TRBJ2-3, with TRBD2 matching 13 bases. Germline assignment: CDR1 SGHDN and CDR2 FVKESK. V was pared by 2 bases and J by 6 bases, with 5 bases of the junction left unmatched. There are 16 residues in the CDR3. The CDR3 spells CASSQWTSGSIDTQYF. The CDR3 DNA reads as TGTGCCAGCAGCCAATGGACTAGCGGGAGCATCGATACGCAGTATTTT.

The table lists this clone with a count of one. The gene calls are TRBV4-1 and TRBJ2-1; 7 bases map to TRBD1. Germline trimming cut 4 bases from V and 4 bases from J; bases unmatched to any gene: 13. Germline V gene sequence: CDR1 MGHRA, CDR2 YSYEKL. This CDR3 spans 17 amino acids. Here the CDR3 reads CASSLSSLGQEYNEQFF. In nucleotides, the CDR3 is TGCGCCAGCAGCCTTAGTTCACTCGGACAGGAGTACAATGAGCAGTTCTTC.

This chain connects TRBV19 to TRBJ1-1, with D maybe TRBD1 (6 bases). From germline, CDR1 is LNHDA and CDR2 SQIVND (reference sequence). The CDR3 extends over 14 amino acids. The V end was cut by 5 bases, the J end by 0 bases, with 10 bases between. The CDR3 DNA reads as TGTGCCAGTAGTGACAGGACCATGAACACTGAAGCTTTCTTT. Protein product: CASSDRTMNTEAFF.

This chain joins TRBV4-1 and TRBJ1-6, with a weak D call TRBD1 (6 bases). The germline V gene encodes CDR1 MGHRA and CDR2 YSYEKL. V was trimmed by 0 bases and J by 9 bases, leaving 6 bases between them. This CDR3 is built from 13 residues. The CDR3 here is CASSQDRGSPLHF. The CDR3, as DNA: TGCGCCAGCAGCCAAGACAGGGGTTCACCCCTCCACTTT.

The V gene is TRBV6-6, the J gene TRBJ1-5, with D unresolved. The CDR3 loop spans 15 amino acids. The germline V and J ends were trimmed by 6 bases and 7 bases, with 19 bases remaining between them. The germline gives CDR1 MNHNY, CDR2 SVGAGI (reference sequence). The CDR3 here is CASRPEGSGGQPQHF. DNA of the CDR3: TGTGCCAGCAGACCCGAGGGCTCCGGAGGGCAGCCCCAGCATTTT.

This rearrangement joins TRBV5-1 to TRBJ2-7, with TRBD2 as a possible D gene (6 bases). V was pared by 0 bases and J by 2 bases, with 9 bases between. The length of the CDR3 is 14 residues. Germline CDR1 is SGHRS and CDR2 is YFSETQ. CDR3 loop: CASSLARGTYEQYF. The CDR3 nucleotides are TGCGCCAGCAGCTTGGCCCGCGGGACCTACGAGCAGTACTTC.

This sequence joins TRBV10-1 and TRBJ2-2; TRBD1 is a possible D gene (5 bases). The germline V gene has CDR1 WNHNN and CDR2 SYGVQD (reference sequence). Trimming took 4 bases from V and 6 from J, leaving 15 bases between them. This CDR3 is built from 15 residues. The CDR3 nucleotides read TGCGCCAGCAGTGTGGGGCAGGTTTGGCCCGGGGAGCTGTTTTTT. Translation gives CASSVGQVWPGELFF.

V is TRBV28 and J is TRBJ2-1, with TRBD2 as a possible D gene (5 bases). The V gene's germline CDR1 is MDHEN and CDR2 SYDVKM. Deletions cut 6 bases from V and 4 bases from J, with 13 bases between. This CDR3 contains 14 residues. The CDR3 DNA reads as TGTGCCAGCAGAGCATACGGGGTATACAATGAGCAGTTCTTC. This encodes CASRAYGVYNEQFF.

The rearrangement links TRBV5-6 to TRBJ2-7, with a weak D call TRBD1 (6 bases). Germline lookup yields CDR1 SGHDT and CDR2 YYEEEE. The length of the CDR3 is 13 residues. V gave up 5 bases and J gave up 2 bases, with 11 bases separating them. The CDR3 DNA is TGTGCCAGCAGAGACTACAGGGCCTACGAGCAGTACTTC. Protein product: CASRDYRAYEQYF.

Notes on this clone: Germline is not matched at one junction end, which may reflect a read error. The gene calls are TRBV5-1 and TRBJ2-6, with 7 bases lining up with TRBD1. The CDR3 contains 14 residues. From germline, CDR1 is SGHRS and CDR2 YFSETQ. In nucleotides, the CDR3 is TGCGCCAGCAGCTTGGACCAGGGGGTCAACGTCCTGACTTTC. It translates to CASSLDQGVNVLTF. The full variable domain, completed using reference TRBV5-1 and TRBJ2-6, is KAGVTQTPRYLIKTRGQQVTLSCSPISGHRSVSWYQQTPGQGLQFLFEYFSETQRNKGNFPGRFSGRQFSNSRSEMNVSTLELGDSALYLCASSLDQGVNVLTFGAGSRLTVL.

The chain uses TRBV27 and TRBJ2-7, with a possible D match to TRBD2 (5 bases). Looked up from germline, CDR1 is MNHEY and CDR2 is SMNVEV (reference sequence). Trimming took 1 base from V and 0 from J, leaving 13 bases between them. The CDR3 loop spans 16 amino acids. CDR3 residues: CASSLFGRRASYEQYF. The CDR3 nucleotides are TGTGCCAGCAGTTTATTCGGACGGCGGGCCTCCTACGAGCAGTACTTC.

CDR3 loop: CASSQTDYNEQFF. Here the CDR3 DNA reads TGTGCCAGCAGCCAGACAGATTACAATGAGCAGTTCTTC. The rearrangement uses TRBV11-3 and TRBJ2-1; TRBD1 is a possible D gene (5 bases). The CDR3 loop spans 13 amino acids. The ends were cut back, 5 bases at V and 4 bases at J, with 9 bases in the middle. In germline, CDR1 is SGHNT, CDR2 YENEEA.

CDR3: CASSLESSESQPQHF. The CDR3 DNA is TGCGCCAGCAGCTTGGAGTCCTCGGAGAGTCAGCCCCAGCATTTT. The gene calls are TRBV5-1 and TRBJ1-5; no clear D. The V gene lost 0 bases and the J gene lost 6 bases, with 13 bases spanning the gap. The CDR3 consists of 15 residues. CDR1 and CDR2 from the germline V gene are SGHRS and YFSETQ.

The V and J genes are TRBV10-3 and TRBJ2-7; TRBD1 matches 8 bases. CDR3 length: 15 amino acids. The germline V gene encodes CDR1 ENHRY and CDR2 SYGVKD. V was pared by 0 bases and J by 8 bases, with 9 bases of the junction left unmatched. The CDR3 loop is CAISESGTGARQQYF. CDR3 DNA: TGTGCCATCAGTGAGTCTGGGACAGGCGCCCGTCAGCAGTACTTC.

The DNA for the CDR3 is TGTGCCAGCAGCCGATTCCCAGGACAGGGGTATTTCGCTGAAGCTTTCTTT. It is translated as CASSRFPGQGYFAEAFF. The V and J genes are TRBV14 and TRBJ1-1; TRBD1 aligns across 9 bases. V was clipped by 4 bases and J by 6 bases; unmatched bases: 15. CDR1 and CDR2 from the germline V gene are SGHDN and FVKESK. The CDR3 contains 17 residues.

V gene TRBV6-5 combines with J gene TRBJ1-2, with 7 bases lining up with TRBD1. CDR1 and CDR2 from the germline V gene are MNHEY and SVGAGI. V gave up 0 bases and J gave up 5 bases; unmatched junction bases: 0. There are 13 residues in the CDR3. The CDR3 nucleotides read TGTGCCAGCAGTTACTCGACAGGGTATGGCTACACCTTC. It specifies CASSYSTGYGYTF.

The CDR3 is CASSGTGGGNQPQHF. The DNA of the CDR3 is TGTGCCAGCAGTGGGACAGGGGGCGGCAATCAGCCCCAGCATTTT. The chain recombines TRBV2 with TRBJ1-5, with 11 positions matching TRBD1. J was trimmed by 2 bases and V by 4 bases; bases with no gene match: 1. This CDR3 contains 15 residues. Germline lookup yields CDR1 SNHLY and CDR2 FYNNEI.

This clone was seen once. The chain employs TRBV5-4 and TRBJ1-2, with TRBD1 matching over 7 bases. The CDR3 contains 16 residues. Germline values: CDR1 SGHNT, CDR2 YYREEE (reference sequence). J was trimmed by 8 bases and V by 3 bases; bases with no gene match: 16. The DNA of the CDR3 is TGTGCCAGCAGCTCCCTGTACAGGGGTAGAGACTCGGGCTACACCTTC. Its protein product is CASSSLYRGRDSGYTF.

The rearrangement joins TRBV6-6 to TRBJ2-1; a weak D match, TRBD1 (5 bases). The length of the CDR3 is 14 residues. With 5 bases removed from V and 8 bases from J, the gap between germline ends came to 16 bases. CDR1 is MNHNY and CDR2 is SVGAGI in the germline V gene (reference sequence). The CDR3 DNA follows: TGTGCCAGCAGTCGGACACAACTTTACGATGAGCAGTTCTTC. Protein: CASSRTQLYDEQFF.